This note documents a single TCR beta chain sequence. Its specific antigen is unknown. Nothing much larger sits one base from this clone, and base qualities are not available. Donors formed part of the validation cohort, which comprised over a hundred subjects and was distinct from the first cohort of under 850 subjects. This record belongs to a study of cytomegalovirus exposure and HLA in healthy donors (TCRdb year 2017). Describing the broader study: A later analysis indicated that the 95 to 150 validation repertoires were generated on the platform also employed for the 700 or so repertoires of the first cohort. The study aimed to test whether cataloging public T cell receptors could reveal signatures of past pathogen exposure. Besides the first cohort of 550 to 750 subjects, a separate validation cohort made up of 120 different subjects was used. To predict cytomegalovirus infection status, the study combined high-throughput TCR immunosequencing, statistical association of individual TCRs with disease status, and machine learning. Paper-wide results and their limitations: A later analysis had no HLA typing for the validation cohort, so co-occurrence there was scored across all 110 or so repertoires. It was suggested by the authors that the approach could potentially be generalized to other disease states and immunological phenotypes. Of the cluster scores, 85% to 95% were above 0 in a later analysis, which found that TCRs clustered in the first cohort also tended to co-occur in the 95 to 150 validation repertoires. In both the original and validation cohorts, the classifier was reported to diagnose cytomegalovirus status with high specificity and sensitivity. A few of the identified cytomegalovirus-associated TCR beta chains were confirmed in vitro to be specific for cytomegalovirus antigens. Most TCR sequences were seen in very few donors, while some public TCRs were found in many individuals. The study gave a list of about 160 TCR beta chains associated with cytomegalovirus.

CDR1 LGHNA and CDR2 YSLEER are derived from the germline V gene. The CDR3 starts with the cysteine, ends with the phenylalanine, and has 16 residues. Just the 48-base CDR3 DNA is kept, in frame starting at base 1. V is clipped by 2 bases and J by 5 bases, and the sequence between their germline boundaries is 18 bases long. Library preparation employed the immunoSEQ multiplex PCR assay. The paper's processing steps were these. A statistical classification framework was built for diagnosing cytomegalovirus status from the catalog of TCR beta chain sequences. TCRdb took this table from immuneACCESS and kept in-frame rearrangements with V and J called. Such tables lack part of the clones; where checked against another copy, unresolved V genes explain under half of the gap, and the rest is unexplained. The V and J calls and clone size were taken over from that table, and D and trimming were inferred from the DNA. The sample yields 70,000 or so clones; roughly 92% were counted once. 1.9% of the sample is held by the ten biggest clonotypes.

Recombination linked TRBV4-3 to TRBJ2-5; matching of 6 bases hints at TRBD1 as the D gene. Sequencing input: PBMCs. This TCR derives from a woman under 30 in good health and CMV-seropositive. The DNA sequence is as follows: TGCGCCAGCAGCCAAATACGAGCACAGGGAAGGGAGACCCAGTACTTC. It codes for CASSQIRAQGRETQYF.